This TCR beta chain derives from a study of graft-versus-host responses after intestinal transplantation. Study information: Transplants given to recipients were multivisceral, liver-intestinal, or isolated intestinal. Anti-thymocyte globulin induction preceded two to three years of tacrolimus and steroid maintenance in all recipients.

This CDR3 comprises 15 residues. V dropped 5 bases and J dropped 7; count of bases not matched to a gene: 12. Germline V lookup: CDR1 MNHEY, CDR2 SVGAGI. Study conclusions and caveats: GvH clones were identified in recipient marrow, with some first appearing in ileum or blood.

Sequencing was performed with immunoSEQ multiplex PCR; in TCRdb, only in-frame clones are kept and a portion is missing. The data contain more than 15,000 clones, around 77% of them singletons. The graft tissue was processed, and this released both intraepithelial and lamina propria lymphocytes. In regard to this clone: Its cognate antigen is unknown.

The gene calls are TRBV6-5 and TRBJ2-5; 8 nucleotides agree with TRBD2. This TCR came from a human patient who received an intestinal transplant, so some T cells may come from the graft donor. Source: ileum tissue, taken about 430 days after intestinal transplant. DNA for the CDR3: TGTGCCAGCAGTACCGAAACCGGGACTAGGGGGACCCAGTACTTC. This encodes CASSTETGTRGTQYF.